The 11 T cell receptor beta chains listed next were all sequenced from one sample in a study of shared clonotypes between healthy human individuals. Method: immunoSEQ multiplex PCR; TCRdb's copy keeps in-frame clones and lacks some. The repertoire has fewer than 850,000 clones, about 90% of them found once; the top ten carry 34%. The specimen was memory CD8+ T cells from PBMCs. The subset was: CD45RO+ cells pooled with CCR7-negative TemRA cells. The receptors here all came from a man between 18 and 35 years old in good health. Some clones in this sample may be carry-over from other donors' samples.

The V and J genes are TRBV14 and TRBJ1-5, with D unresolved. V was clipped by 0 bases and J by 0 bases, with 12 bases between them. This CDR3 spans 17 amino acids. Germline CDR1 and CDR2: SGHDN and FVKESK. Written as DNA, the CDR3 is TGTGCCAGCAGCCAAGAGGTATGGACGTATAGCAATCAGCCCCAGCATTTT. It is translated as CASSQEVWTYSNQPQHF.

The chain carries TRBV5-6 and TRBJ2-5, with D perhaps matching TRBD1 (6 bases). Germline CDR1 SGHDT, CDR2 YYEEEE. The CDR3 covers 15 residues. Trimming removed 2 bases from V and 1 base from J, with 12 bases in between. This CDR3 is CASSFYRDTQETQYF. CDR3 coding DNA: TGTGCCAGCAGCTTTTACCGGGACACCCAAGAGACCCAGTACTTC.

The genes are TRBV7-8 and TRBJ2-7; 13 nucleotides line up with TRBD2. J was trimmed by 0 bases and V by 5 bases; bases with no gene match: 7. Germline V gene sequence: CDR1 SGHVS, CDR2 FQNEAQ. This CDR3 spans 17 amino acids. The CDR3 DNA is TGTGCCAGCAGCGAGGGACTAGCGGGGTCCGACTCCTACGAGCAGTACTTC. Amino acid sequence: CASSEGLAGSDSYEQYF.

The chain joins TRBV27 to TRBJ2-1, with a weak D call TRBD2 (5 bases). The CDR3 is made up of 12 amino acids. V gave up 4 bases and J gave up 8 bases, with 9 bases separating them. CDR1 and CDR2 from the germline V gene are MNHEY and SMNVEV (reference sequence). The CDR3 protein is CASSSRAHEQFF. DNA of the CDR3: TGTGCCAGCAGTTCGAGGGCCCATGAGCAGTTCTTC.

This CDR3 reads CASSLFTSGTYNEQFF. The CDR3 DNA follows: TGTGCCAGCAGTTTATTTACTAGCGGGACCTACAATGAGCAGTTCTTC. The chain has TRBV27 and TRBJ2-1, with 10 bases that match TRBD2. The CDR3 covers 16 residues. Looked up from germline, CDR1 is MNHEY and CDR2 is SMNVEV (reference sequence). V lost 1 base to trimming and J lost 2 bases; unmatched junction nucleotides: 2.

In the case of this clone: One end of the junction does not line up with germline, which may come from a read error. This chain joins TRBV4-1 and TRBJ1-2, with D hard to call. CDR1 and CDR2 (germline): MGHRA, YSYEKL. The CDR3 has 16 amino acids. CDR3 DNA: TGCGCCAGCAGCCAAGGTGGTTCTTTGGCCATCTATGACTACACCTTC. This translates into CASSQGGSLAIYDYTF.

This clone was seen a single time. V usage is TRBV27 and J usage is TRBJ2-3; a weak D match, TRBD1 (5 bases). The CDR3 is 15 residues long. Looked up from germline, CDR1 is MNHEY and CDR2 is SMNVEV (reference sequence). Deletions cut 6 bases from V and 3 bases from J, with 16 bases between. The CDR3 nucleotides are TGTGCCAGCAGCCAACAGGACCACTCTACAGATACGCAGTATTTT. Protein product: CASSQQDHSTDTQYF.

This clone occurred once. The V gene is TRBV11-2, the J gene TRBJ2-3; 9 nucleotides agree with TRBD2. The V and J ends lost 1 base and 1 base, in that order; junction bases with no gene match: 6. This CDR3 has 17 amino acids. Per germline, CDR1 SGHAT and CDR2 FQNNGV. The CDR3 DNA follows: TGTGCCAGCAGCTTAGGTCAGGGCGGGAGGGGCACAGATACGCAGTATTTT. Its translation: CASSLGQGGRGTDTQYF.

This rearrangement joins TRBV19 to TRBJ1-1; D may be TRBD1 (5 bases). Germline V gives CDR1 LNHDA, CDR2 SQIVND (reference sequence). There are 14 residues in the CDR3. V lost 5 bases and J lost 2, with 12 bases in between. CDR3 sequence (DNA): TGTGCCAGTAGTTGGTCTGGGGGTAACACTGAAGCTTTCTTT. This codes for CASSWSGGNTEAFF.

This chain links TRBV19 with TRBJ1-1; 9 bases are a match to TRBD1. The germline V gene has CDR1 LNHDA and CDR2 SQIVND (reference sequence). CDR3 length: 14 amino acids. V dropped 7 bases and J dropped 5; count of bases not matched to a gene: 8. The CDR3 is CASIMDRGGTEAFF. The CDR3 DNA sequence: TGTGCCAGTATAATGGACAGGGGTGGAACTGAAGCTTTCTTT.

The chain joins TRBV2 to TRBJ2-7; the D gene is possibly TRBD1 (6 bases). V lost 6 bases and J lost 1, with 13 bases in between. Germline V gene lookup returns CDR1 SNHLY and CDR2 FYNNEI. The CDR3 length is 14 residues. As DNA, the CDR3 is TGTGCCAGCAGGGCAGGGACATTATCCTACGAGCAGTACTTC. Translation gives CASRAGTLSYEQYF.